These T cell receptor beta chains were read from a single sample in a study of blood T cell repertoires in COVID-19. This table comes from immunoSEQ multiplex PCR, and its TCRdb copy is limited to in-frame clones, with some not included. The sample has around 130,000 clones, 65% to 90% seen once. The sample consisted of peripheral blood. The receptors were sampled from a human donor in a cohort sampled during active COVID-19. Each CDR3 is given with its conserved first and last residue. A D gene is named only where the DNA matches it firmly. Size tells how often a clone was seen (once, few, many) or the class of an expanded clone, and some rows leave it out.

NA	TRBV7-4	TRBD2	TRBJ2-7	TGTGCCAATTCGCGGGGGGCCCCCACCTACGAGCAGTACTTC	CANSRGAPTYEQYF
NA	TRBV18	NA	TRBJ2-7	TGTGCCAGCTCACCGGGACAATTCTACGAGCAGTACTTC	CASSPGQFYEQYF
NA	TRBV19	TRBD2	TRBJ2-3	TGTGCCAGTAGCATCGGGGGGGGGCAAGTAGATACGCAGTATTTT	CASSIGGGQVDTQYF
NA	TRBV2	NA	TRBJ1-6	TGTGCCAGCAGTGATGGACCTGGGGGGTTTTTCCATTCACCCCTCCACTTT	CASSDGPGGFFHSPLHF
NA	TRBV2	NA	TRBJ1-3	TGTGCCAGCAGTGAGGTACAGGCGGTCTCTGGAAACACCATATATTTT	CASSEVQAVSGNTIYF
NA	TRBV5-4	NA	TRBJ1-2	TGTGCCAGCACACCGGACAGCTATAACTATGGCTACACCTTC	CASTPDSYNYGYTF
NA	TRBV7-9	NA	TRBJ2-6	TGCAGGGTCGGGTCTGGGGCCAACGTCCTGACTTTC	CRVGSGANVLTF
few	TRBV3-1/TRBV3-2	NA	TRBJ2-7	TGTGCCAGCAGCCAACTAAACAGGGATTATAACTTC	CASSQLNRDYNF
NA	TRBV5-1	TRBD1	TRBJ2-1	TGCGCCAGCAGCACTGACAGGGACAATGAGCAGTTCTTC	CASSTDRDNEQFF
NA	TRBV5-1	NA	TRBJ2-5	TGCGCCAGCAGCTTTGGTTGGGGGGAAGAGACCCAGTACTTC	CASSFGWGEETQYF
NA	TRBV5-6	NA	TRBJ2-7	TGTGCCAGCACCTCATTGTCAGGGAACGAGCAGTACTTC	CASTSLSGNEQYF
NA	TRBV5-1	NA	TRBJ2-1	TGCGCCAGCAGCTTGGAAGGGGCCCCCTACAATGAGCAGTTCTTC	CASSLEGAPYNEQFF
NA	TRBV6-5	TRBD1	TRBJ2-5	TGTGCCAGCAGTTATGGGACAGGGGAAGAGACCCAGTACTTC	CASSYGTGEETQYF
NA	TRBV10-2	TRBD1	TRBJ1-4	TGCGCCAGCAGCCTGGGACAGGAAAAACTGTTTTTT	CASSLGQEKLFF
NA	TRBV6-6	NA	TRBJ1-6	TGTGCCAGCAAGACCACAGGGACCCGGACCCTCCACTTT	CASKTTGTRTLHF
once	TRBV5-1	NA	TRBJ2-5	TGCGCCAGCAGGCCGGACAGCCAAGAGACCCAGTACTTC	CASRPDSQETQYF
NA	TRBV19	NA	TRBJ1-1	TGTGCCAGTAGTGTAGACAAGCGTAGCTACACTGAAGCTTTCTTT	CASSVDKRSYTEAFF
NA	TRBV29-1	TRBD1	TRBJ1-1	TGCAGCGTTGAGGGACAGGGGGCCCGAGACGCTTTCTTT	CSVEGQGARDAFF
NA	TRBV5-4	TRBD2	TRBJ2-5	TGTGCCAGCAGCTTGTGGGGACTAGGGTTTGGAGAGACCCAGTACTTC	CASSLWGLGFGETQYF
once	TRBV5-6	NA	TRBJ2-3	TGTGCCAGCAGCTTGTGGGGGCCAGATACGCAGTATTTT	CASSLWGPDTQYF
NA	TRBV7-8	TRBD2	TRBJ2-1	TGTGCCAGCAGCTCCCGGCTAGCGGGGGAGCAGTTCTTC	CASSSRLAGEQFF
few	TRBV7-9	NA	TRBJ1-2	TGTGCCAGCAGCTTAGGAGGATCCCAGAACTATGGCTACACCTTC	CASSLGGSQNYGYTF
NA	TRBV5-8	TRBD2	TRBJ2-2	TGTGCCAGCAGCTCCCTTAGCGGGGGCCCGGAGGGGGAGCTGTTTTTT	CASSSLSGGPEGELFF
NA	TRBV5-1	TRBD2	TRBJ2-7	TGCGCCAGCAGCCCAAGCGGGGGTTACGAGCAGTACTTC	CASSPSGGYEQYF
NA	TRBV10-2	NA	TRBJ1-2	TGCGCCAGTGGGGGGGGATCTAACTATGGCTACACCTTC	CASGGGSNYGYTF
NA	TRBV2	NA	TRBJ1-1	TGTGCCAGCGCCGGACTCCCGAACACTGAAGCTTTCTTT	CASAGLPNTEAFF
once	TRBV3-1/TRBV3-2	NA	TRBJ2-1	TGTGCCAGCAGCCGCGATAATATTTGGACAGTGTACAATGAGCAGTTCTTC	CASSRDNIWTVYNEQFF
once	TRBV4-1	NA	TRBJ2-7	TGCGCCAGCAGCCCCGTGAACAGGGTGGGGACCTACGAGCAGTACTTC	CASSPVNRVGTYEQYF
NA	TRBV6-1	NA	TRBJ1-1	TGTGCCAGCAGTGGAGCACAGAACACTGAAGCTTTCTTT	CASSGAQNTEAFF
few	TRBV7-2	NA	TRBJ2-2	TGTGCCAGCAGCTCTCGGTTCACCGGGGAGCTGTTTTTT	CASSSRFTGELFF
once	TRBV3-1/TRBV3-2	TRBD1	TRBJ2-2	TGTGCCAGCAGCCCTTATACAGGGGGCGCAACCGGGGAGCTGTTTTTT	CASSPYTGGATGELFF
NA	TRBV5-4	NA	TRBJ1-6	TGTGCCAGCAGCTCACAAAAGAGGACAGACGATAATTCACCCCTCCACTTT	CASSSQKRTDDNSPLHF
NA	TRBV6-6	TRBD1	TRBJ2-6	TGTGCCAGCAGTCGGGACAGGGGATTCTCTGGGGCCAACGTCCTGACTTTC	CASSRDRGFSGANVLTF
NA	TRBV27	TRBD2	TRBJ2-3	TGTGCCAGCAGTCCCCTAGCGGTAGACACAGATACGCAGTATTTT	CASSPLAVDTDTQYF
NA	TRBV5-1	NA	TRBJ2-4	TGCGCCAGCAGCTTGGGCCGGGGGTCGGACATTCAGTACTTC	CASSLGRGSDIQYF
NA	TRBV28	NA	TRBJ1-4	TGTGCCAGTATCCCCGGGGGTAATGAAAAACTGTTTTTT	CASIPGGNEKLFF